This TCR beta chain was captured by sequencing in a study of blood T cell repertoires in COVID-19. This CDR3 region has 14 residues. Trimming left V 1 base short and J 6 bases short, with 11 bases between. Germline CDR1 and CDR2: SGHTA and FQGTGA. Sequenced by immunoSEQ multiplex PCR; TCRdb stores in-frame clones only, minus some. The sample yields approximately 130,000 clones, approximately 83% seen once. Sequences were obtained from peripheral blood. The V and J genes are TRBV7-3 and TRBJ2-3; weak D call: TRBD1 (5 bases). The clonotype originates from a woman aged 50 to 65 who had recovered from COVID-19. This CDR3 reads CASSLRGGPDTQYF. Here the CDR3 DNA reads TGTGCCAGCAGCTTAAGGGGCGGTCCGGATACGCAGTATTTT. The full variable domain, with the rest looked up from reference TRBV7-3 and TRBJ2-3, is GAGVSQTPSNKVTEKGKYVELRCDPISGHTALYWYRQSLGQGPEFLIYFQGTGAADDSGLPNDRFFAVRPEGSVSTLKIQRTERGDSAVYLCASSLRGGPDTQYFGPGTRLTVL.